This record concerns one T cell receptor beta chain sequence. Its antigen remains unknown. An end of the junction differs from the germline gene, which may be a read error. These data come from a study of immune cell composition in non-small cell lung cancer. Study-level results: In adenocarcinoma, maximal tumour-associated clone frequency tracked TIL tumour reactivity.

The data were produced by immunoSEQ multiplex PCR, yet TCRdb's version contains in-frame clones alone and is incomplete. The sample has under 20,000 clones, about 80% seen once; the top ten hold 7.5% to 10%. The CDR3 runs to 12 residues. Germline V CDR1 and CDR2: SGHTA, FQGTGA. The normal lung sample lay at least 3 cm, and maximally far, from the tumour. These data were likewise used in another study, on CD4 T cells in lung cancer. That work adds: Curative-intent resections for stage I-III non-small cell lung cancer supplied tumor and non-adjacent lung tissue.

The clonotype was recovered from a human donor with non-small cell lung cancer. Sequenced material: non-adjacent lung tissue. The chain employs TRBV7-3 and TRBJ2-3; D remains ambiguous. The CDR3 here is CASSFNSDTQYF. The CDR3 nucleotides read TGTGCCAGCAGCTTTAACTCAGACACGCAGTATTTT.